The T cell receptor (beta chain) described here comes from a study of glioma-infiltrating T cells after dendritic cell vaccination. Study-level background: Patients had newly diagnosed or recurrent glioblastoma and received dendritic cell vaccines.

Study outcomes and limitations: Estimated pretreatment TIL content predicted outcome after dendritic cell vaccination.

This clone was seen only a few times. The target antigen is unknown. The ends lost 0 bases at V and 5 bases at J; junction bases unmatched: 7. Germline V gene data show CDR1 as LNHDA and CDR2 as SQIVND (reference sequence). The CDR3 consists of 17 residues. Time point specified: after dendritic cell vaccination, including at tumor progression/relapse. Blood PBMC samples: pre-vaccination, two weeks post third vaccination, and at tumor progression. Primers: 60 V beta forward and 13 J beta reverse. Method: immunoSEQ multiplex PCR; TCRdb's copy keeps in-frame clones and lacks some. Of 90,000 to 95,000 clones detected, around four fifths appear once; the ten largest clones hold over 2%.

This sequence was found in a human donor with glioblastoma. The sample consisted of blood, taken after dendritic cell vaccination. The rearrangement joins TRBV19 to TRBJ2-3; 11 positions agree with TRBD1. In nucleotides, the CDR3 is TGTGCCAGTAGTATAGATCGTGGACAGGGGGCAAAAGATACGCAGTATTTT. This encodes CASSIDRGQGAKDTQYF.